The sequence of this T cell receptor (beta chain) was determined in a study of human thymus T cells. Only in-frame clones appear in the TCRdb table, and some are missing; sequencing was by immunoSEQ multiplex PCR. This sample has 55,000 to 70,000 clones, with 94% found just once. Infants served as donors; they were healthy and Finnish and were having corrective surgery for congenital heart defects. During surgery, about 0.45-1 mL peripheral blood was drawn from four of eight donors. This clone was counted once. V was pared by 9 bases and J by 1 base, with 4 bases of the junction left unmatched. CDR1 is LNHDA, CDR2 SQIVND, per germline (reference sequence). This CDR3 spans 15 amino acids.

The receptor was isolated from a boy under three years old with a congenital heart defect but otherwise immunologically healthy. Sequencing input: blood. The J gene is TRBJ1-6, the V gene TRBV19, with 9 bases fitting TRBD1. CDR3 loop: CASVDRGSYNSPLHF. Written as DNA, the CDR3 is TGTGCCAGCGTGGACAGGGGATCCTATAATTCACCCCTCCACTTT. Full variable domain (outside the CDR3, taken from reference TRBV19 and TRBJ1-6): DGGITQSPKYLFRKEGQNVTLSCEQNLNHDAMYWYRQDPGQGLRLIYYSQIVNDFQKGDIAEGYSVSREKKESFPLTVTSAQKNPTAFYLCASVDRGSYNSPLHFGNGTRLTVT.